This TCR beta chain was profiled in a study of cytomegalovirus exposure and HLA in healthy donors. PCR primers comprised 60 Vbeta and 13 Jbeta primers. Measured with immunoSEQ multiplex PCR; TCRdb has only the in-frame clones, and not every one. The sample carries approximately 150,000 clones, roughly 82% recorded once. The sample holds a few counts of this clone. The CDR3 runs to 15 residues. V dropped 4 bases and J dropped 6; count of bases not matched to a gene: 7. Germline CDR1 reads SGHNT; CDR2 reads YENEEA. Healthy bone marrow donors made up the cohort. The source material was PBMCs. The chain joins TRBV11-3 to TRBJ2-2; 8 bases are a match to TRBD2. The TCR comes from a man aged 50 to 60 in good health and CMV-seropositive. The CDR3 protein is CASSSGGGSAGELFF. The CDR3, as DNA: TGTGCCAGCAGCTCGGGGGGGGGTTCCGCCGGGGAGCTGTTTTTT. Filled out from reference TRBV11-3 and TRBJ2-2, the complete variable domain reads EAGVVQSPRYKIIEKKQPVAFWCNPISGHNTLYWYLQNLGQGPELLIRYENEEAVDDSQLPKDRFSAERLKGVDSTLKIQPAELGDSAVYLCASSSGGGSAGELFFGEGSRLTVL.